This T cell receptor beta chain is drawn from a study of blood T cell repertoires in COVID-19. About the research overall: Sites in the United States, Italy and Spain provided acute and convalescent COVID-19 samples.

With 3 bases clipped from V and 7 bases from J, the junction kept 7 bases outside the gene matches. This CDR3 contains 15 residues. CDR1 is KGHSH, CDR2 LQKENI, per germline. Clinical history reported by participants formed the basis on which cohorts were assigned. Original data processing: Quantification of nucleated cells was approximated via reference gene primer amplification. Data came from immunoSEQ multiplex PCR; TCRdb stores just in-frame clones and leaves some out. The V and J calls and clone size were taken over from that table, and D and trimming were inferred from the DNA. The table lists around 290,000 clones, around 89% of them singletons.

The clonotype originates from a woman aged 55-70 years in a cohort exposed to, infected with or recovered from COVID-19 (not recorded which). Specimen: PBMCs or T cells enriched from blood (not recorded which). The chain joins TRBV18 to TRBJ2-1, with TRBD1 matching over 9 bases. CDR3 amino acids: CASSPSTGGTNEQFF. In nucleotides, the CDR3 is TGTGCCAGCTCACCGTCAACAGGGGGCACAAATGAGCAGTTCTTC.